A few counts support the clone carrying this T cell receptor (beta chain). No antigen is known for it. The sample belongs to a study of identical twins. General study results and limits: The authors drew conclusions from cross-sectional statistical analysis rather than following the same donors. Within monozygotic twins, out-of-frame TCR alpha sharing was underestimated by the models.

Using its own MiXCR run on the 5' RACE reads, TCRdb lists one record per CDR3 protein. The repertoire consists of hundreds of thousands of distinct CDR3 sequences, with 20% to 25% occurring once and the leading ten covering about 2.9%. Another study also made use of these data, one on T cells expressing NK-cell markers.

The receptor was derived from a woman in her late teens or twenties in good health. What was sequenced was CD4+ T cells sorted from blood.

CDR3 amino acids: CASSLGRNVYEQYF. The CDR3 nucleotides are TGTGCCAGCAGTTTAGGGAGGAATGTCTACGAGCAGTACTTC. The chain combines TRBV12-3 or TRBV12-4 with TRBJ2-7; D is perhaps TRBD2 (5 bases). This CDR3 spans 14 amino acids. Deletions cut 1 base from V and 3 bases from J, with 10 bases between.